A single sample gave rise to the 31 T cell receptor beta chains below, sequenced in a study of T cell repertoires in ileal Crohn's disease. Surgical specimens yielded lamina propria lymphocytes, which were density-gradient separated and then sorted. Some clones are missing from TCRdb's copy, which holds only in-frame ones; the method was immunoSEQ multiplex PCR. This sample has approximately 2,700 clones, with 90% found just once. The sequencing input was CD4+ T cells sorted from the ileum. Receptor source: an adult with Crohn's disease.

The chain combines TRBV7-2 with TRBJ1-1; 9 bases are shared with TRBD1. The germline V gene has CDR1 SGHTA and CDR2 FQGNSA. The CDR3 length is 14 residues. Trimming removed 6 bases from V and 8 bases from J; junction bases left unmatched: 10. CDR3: CASRPDRGSSEAFF. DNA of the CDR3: TGTGCCAGCAGGCCGGACAGGGGCTCGTCAGAAGCTTTCTTT.

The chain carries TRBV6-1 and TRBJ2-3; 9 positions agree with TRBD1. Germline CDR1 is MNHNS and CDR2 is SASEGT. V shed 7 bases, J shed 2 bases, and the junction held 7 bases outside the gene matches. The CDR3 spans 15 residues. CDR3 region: CASTPGQGHTDTQYF. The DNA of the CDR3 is TGTGCCAGCACACCGGGACAGGGCCACACAGATACGCAGTATTTT.

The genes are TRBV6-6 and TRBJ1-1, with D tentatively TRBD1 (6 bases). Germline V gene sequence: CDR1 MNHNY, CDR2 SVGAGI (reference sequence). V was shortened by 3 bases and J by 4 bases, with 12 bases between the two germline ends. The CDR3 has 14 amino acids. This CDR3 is CASSYGGARTEAFF. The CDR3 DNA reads TGTGCCAGCAGTTATGGGGGGGCGCGCACTGAAGCTTTCTTT.

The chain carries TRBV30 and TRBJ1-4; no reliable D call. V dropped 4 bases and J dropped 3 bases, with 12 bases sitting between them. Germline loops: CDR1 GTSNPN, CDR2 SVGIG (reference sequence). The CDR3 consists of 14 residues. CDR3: CAWTAGGANEKLFF. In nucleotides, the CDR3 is TGTGCCTGGACAGCGGGCGGGGCTAATGAAAAACTGTTTTTT.

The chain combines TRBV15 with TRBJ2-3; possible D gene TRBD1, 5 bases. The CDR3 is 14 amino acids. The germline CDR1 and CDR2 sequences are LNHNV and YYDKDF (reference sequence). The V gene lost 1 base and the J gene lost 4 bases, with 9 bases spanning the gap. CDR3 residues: CATSRGQPPDTQYF. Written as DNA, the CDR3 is TGTGCCACCAGCAGAGGACAGCCCCCAGATACGCAGTATTTT.

CDR3 sequence: CASSLGGNRAGGYTF. CDR3 in DNA: TGTGCCAGCAGCTTAGGGGGCAACAGGGCGGGTGGCTACACCTTC. J is TRBJ1-2 and V is TRBV7-2; D is possibly TRBD1 (6 bases). The CDR3 consists of 15 residues. Germline lookup yields CDR1 SGHTA and CDR2 FQGNSA. Trimming left V 1 base short and J 7 bases short, with 16 bases between.

The CDR3 sequence is CASSPNPIPGLEAFF. CDR3 in DNA: TGTGCCAGCAGCCCTAATCCGATTCCGGGATTGGAAGCTTTCTTT. This chain links TRBV11-2 with TRBJ1-1; D is unresolved. Between the trimmed V and J ends, which lost 5 bases and 8 bases, there was a span of 21 bases. The germline V gene has CDR1 SGHAT and CDR2 FQNNGV. The CDR3 contains 15 residues.

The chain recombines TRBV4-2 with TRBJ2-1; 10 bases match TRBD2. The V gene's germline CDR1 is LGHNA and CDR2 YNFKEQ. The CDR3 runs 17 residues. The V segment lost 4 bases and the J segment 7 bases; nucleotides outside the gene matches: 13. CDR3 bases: TGTGCCAGCAGCCCCGCTTTAGCGGGGGGTGTGTTAAATGAGCAGTTCTTC. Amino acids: CASSPALAGGVLNEQFF.

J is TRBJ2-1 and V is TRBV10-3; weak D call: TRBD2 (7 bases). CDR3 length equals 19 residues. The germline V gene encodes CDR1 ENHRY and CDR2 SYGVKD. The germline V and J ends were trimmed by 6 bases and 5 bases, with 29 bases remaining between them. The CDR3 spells CAISRSGPGARGVDNEQFF. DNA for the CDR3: TGTGCCATCAGCCGTAGCGGGCCGGGGGCCCGGGGTGTTGACAATGAGCAGTTCTTC.

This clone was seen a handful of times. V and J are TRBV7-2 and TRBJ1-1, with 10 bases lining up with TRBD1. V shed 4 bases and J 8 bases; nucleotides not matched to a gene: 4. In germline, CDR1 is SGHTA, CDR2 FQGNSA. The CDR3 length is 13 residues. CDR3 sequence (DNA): TGTGCCAGCAGCTCGGACAGGGGGTTGGAAGCTTTCTTT. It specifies CASSSDRGLEAFF. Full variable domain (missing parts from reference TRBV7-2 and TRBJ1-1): GAGVSQSPSNKVTEKGKDVELRCDPISGHTALYWYRQSLGQGLEFLIYFQGNSAPDKSGLPSDRFSAERTGGSVSTLTIQRTQQEDSAVYLCASSSDRGLEAFFGQGTRLTVV.

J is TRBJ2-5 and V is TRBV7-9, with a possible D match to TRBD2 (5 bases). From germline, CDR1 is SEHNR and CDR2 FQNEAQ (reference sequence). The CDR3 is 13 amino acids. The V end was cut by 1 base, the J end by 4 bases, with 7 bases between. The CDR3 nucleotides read TGTGCCAGCAGCTTAGGGGAGCTAGAGACCCAGTACTTC. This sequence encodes CASSLGELETQYF.

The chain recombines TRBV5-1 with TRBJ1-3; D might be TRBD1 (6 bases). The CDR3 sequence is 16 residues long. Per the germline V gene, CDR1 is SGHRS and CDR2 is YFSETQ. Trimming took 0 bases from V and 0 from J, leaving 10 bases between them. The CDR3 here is CASSLEGHFSGNTIYF. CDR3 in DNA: TGCGCCAGCAGCTTGGAGGGACACTTCTCTGGAAACACCATATATTTT.

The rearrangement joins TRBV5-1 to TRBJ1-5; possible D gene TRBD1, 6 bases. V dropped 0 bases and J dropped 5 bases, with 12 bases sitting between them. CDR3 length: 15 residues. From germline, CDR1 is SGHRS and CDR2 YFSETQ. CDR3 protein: CASSLDVGGDQPQHF. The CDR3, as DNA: TGCGCCAGCAGCTTGGATGTAGGGGGGGATCAGCCCCAGCATTTT.

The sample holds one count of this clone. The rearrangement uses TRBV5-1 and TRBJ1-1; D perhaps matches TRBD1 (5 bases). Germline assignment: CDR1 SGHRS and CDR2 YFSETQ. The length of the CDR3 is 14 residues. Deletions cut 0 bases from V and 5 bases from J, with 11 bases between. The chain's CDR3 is CASSLGPGSTEAFF. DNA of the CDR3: TGCGCCAGCAGCTTGGGCCCAGGGTCAACTGAAGCTTTCTTT. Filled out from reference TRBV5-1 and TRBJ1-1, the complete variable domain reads KAGVTQTPRYLIKTRGQQVTLSCSPISGHRSVSWYQQTPGQGLQFLFEYFSETQRNKGNFPGRFSGRQFSNSRSEMNVSTLELGDSALYLCASSLGPGSTEAFFGQGTRLTVV.

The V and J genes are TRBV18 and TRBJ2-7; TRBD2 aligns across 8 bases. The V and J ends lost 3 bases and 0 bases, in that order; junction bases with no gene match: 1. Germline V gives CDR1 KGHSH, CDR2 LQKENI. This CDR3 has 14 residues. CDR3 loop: CASSPSGGSYEQYF. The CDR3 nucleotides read TGTGCCAGCTCACCCAGCGGGGGCTCCTACGAGCAGTACTTC.

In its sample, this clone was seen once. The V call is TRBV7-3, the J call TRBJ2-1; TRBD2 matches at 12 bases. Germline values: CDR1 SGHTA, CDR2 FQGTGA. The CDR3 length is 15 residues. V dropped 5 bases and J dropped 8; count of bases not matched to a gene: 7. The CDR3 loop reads CASSLAGGPYDEQFF. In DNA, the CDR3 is TGTGCCAGCAGCCTAGCGGGAGGGCCTTACGATGAGCAGTTCTTC.

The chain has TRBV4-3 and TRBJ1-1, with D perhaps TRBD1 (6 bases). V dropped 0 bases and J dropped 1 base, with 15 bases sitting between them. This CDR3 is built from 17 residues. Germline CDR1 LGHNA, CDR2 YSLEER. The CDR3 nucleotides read TGCGCCAGCAGCCAAGAAAGGGGTCAGGGGCGGAACACTGAAGCTTTCTTT. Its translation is CASSQERGQGRNTEAFF.

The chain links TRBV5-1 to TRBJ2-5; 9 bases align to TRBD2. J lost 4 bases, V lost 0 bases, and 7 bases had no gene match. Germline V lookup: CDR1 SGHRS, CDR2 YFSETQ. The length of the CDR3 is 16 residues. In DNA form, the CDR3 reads TGCGCCAGCAGCTTGGAGGCGGGAGGGTCGGGAGAGACCCAGTACTTC. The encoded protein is CASSLEAGGSGETQYF.

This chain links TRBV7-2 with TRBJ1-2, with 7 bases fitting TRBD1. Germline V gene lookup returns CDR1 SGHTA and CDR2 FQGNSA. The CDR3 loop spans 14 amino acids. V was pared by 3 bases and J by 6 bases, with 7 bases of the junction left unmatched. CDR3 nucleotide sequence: TGTGCCAGCAGCTTGAGGGGGCGCGGAGATGGCTACACCTTC. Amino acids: CASSLRGRGDGYTF.

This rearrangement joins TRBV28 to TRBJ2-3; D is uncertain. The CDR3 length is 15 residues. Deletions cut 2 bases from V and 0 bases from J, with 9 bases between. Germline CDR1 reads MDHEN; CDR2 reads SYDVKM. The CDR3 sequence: CASSLVATSTDTQYF. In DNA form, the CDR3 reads TGTGCCAGCAGTTTAGTCGCCACTAGCACAGATACGCAGTATTTT.

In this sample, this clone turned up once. Here the CDR3 DNA reads TGTGCCAGCAGCTTAGTGCAGGGAAGTGAAAAACTGTTTTTT. Protein sequence: CASSLVQGSEKLFF. The genes are TRBV7-6 and TRBJ1-4; possibly TRBD1 for D (5 bases). From germline, CDR1 is SGHVS and CDR2 FNYEAQ. The V gene lost 1 base and the J gene lost 7 bases, with 10 bases spanning the gap. The CDR3 contains 14 residues.

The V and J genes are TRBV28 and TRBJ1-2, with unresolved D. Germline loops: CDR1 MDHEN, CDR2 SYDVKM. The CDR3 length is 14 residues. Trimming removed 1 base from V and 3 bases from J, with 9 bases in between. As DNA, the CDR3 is TGTGCCAGCAGTTTATCCCTAGGCGACTATGGCTACACCTTC. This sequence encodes CASSLSLGDYGYTF.

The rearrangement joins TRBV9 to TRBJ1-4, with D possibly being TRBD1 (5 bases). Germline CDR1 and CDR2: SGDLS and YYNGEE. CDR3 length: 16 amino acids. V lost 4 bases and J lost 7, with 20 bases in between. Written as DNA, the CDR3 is TGTGCCAGCAGCCCTCAGGTTGGGGCGCAGGGTGAAAAACTGTTTTTT. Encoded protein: CASSPQVGAQGEKLFF.

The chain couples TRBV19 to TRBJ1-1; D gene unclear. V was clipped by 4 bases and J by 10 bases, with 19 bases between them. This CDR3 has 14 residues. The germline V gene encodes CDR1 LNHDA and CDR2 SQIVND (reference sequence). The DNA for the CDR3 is TGTGCCAGTAGTAAGATGGAGATCGACTGGGTAGCTTTCTTT. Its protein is CASSKMEIDWVAFF.

The CDR3 sequence is CASSLFGQGAKNEKLFF. In DNA, the CDR3 is TGTGCCAGCAGCTTATTTGGACAGGGGGCCAAAAATGAAAAACTGTTTTTT. J is TRBJ1-4 and V is TRBV7-9; TRBD1 agrees at 11 bases. The CDR3 is 17 amino acids. Germline-derived CDR1 and CDR2 are SEHNR and FQNEAQ (reference sequence). J was trimmed by 5 bases and V by 2 bases; bases with no gene match: 7.

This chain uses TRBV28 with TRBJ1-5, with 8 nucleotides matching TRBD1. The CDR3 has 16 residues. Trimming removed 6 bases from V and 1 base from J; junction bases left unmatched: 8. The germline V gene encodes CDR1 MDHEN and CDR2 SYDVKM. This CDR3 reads CASRKDRAISNQPQHF. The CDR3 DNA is TGTGCCAGCAGAAAGGACAGGGCCATAAGCAATCAGCCCCAGCATTTT.

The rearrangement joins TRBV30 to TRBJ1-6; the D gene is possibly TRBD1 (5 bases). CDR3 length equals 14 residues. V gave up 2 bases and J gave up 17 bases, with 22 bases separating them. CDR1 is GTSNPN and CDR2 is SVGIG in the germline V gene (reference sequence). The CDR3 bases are TGTGCCTGGAGTTCTATTACTGGGGCCCTCTATGTCCACTTT. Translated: CAWSSITGALYVHF.

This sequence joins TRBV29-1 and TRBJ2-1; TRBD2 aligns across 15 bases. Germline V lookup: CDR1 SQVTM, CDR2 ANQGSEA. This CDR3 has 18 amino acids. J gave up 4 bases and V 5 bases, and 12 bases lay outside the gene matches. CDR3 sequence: CSVSRGTSGGILYNEQFF. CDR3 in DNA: TGCAGCGTTTCAAGAGGGACTAGCGGGGGGATCCTTTACAATGAGCAGTTCTTC.

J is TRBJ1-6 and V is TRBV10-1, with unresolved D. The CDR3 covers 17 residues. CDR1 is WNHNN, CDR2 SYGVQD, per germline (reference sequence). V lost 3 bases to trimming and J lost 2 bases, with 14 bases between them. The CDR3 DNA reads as TGCGCCAGCAGTGATGGAGGGCTCTCGCCCTATAATTCACCCCTCCACTTT. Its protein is CASSDGGLSPYNSPLHF.

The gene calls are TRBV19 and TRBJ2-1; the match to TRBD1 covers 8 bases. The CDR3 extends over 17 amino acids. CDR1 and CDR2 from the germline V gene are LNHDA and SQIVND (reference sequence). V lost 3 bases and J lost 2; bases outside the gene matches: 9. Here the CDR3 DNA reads TGTGCCAGTAGTATCAGGGGGCTTGCCAGTCCCTACAATGAGCAGTTCTTC. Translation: CASSIRGLASPYNEQFF.

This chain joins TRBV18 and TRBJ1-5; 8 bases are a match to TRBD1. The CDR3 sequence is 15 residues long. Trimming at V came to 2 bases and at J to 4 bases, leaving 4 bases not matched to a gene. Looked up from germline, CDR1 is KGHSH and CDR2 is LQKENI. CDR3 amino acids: CASSPGTGINQPQHF. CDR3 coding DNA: TGTGCCAGCTCACCAGGGACAGGAATAAATCAGCCCCAGCATTTT.